These T cell receptor beta chains were read from a single sample in a study of T-cell reconstitution after alpha-beta-depleted transplantation in children. MiXCR was run by TCRdb on the PCR reads, yielding one entry per CDR3 protein. Of 60,000 to 80,000 distinct CDR3 sequences in the sample, about 6.7% are singletons; the top ten hold less than 3%. The specimen was PBMCs from the stem cell graft donor, collected from the stem cell graft. These receptors were taken from a human donor who donated a stem cell graft to a child with acute lymphoblastic leukemia. The CDR3 runs from the conserved cysteine through the conserved F or W. A D gene is named only where the DNA matches it firmly. Size is stated for part of the rows, as once, few or many counts, or as a class when the clone is expanded.

d_call: NA; j_call: TRBJ2-3; v_call: TRBV5-1; clone_size: many; cdr3_aa: CASSLRDDRPPDTQYF; cdr3_nt: TGCGCCAGCAGCTTACGAGACGATCGCCCACCAGATACGCAGTATTTT
d_call: NA; j_call: TRBJ2-3; v_call: TRBV7-6; clone_size: few; cdr3_aa: CASSLEAPRDTQYF; cdr3_nt: TGTGCCAGCAGCTTAGAAGCGCCTAGGGATACGCAGTATTTT
d_call: TRBD1; j_call: TRBJ2-7; v_call: TRBV6-1; clone_size: many; cdr3_aa: CASSEGGLSYEQYF; cdr3_nt: TGTGCCAGCAGCGAAGGGGGCCTCTCCTACGAGCAGTACTTC
d_call: TRBD1; j_call: TRBJ1-3; v_call: TRBV4-2; clone_size: NA; cdr3_aa: CASSQDPQGESSGNTIYF; cdr3_nt: TGTGCCAGCAGCCAAGATCCCCAGGGGGAGAGCTCTGGAAACACCATATATTTT
d_call: NA; j_call: TRBJ2-7; v_call: TRBV20-1; clone_size: NA; cdr3_aa: CSARAQLYEQYF; cdr3_nt: TGCAGTGCTAGAGCACAGCTCTACGAGCAGTACTTC
d_call: TRBD2; j_call: TRBJ2-7; v_call: TRBV7-2; clone_size: NA; cdr3_aa: CASSPAGGPYEQYF; cdr3_nt: TGTGCCAGCAGCCCAGCGGGGGGGCCCTACGAGCAGTACTTC
d_call: NA; j_call: TRBJ2-1; v_call: TRBV29-1; clone_size: many; cdr3_aa: CSVEAEYSYNEQFF; cdr3_nt: TGCAGCGTTGAAGCCGAATACTCCTACAATGAGCAGTTCTTC
d_call: NA; j_call: TRBJ2-7; v_call: TRBV12-3/TRBV12-4; clone_size: many; cdr3_aa: CASSFRDRTYEQYF; cdr3_nt: TGTGCCAGCAGTTTCCGGGACCGAACCTACGAGCAGTACTTC
d_call: NA; j_call: TRBJ1-2; v_call: TRBV2; clone_size: few; cdr3_aa: CASSERVGGYTF; cdr3_nt: TGTGCCAGCAGTGAACGGGTTGGTGGCTACACCTTC
d_call: NA; j_call: TRBJ1-3; v_call: TRBV7-7; clone_size: few; cdr3_aa: CASSPDGGAGNTIYF; cdr3_nt: TGTGCCAGCAGCCCGGATGGGGGAGCAGGAAACACCATATATTTT
d_call: NA; j_call: TRBJ1-4; v_call: TRBV7-8; clone_size: NA; cdr3_aa: CASSPSEATNEKLFF; cdr3_nt: TGTGCCAGCAGCCCTTCGGAAGCAACTAATGAAAAACTGTTTTTT
d_call: TRBD2; j_call: TRBJ2-2; v_call: TRBV7-6; clone_size: many; cdr3_aa: CASSLDVPSGVELFF; cdr3_nt: TGTGCCAGCAGCTTAGATGTACCTAGCGGGGTGGAGCTGTTTTTT
d_call: NA; j_call: TRBJ2-2; v_call: TRBV20-1; clone_size: many; cdr3_aa: CSAREQGDTGELFF; cdr3_nt: TGCAGTGCTAGAGAACAGGGCGACACCGGGGAGCTGTTTTTT
d_call: NA; j_call: TRBJ2-3; v_call: TRBV7-3; clone_size: many; cdr3_aa: CASSLGGEDTQYF; cdr3_nt: TGTGCCAGCAGCTTAGGTGGCGAAGATACGCAGTATTTT
d_call: TRBD1; j_call: TRBJ2-5; v_call: TRBV9; clone_size: NA; cdr3_aa: CASSVTGGETQYF; cdr3_nt: TGTGCCAGCAGCGTAACAGGGGGAGAGACCCAGTACTTC
d_call: NA; j_call: TRBJ2-7; v_call: TRBV12-3/TRBV12-4; clone_size: many; cdr3_aa: CASGSGPQYF; cdr3_nt: TGTGCCAGCGGAAGTGGTCCGCAGTACTTC
d_call: NA; j_call: TRBJ1-6; v_call: TRBV5-1; clone_size: many; cdr3_aa: CASSLEGSYNSPLHF; cdr3_nt: TGCGCCAGCAGCTTGGAGGGATCCTATAATTCACCCCTCCACTTT
d_call: NA; j_call: TRBJ2-7; v_call: TRBV5-6; clone_size: many; cdr3_aa: CASSLQQGGNRDEQYF; cdr3_nt: TGTGCCAGCAGCTTGCAACAGGGAGGAAATCGGGACGAGCAGTACTTC
d_call: NA; j_call: TRBJ1-5; v_call: TRBV27; clone_size: NA; cdr3_aa: CASSLGRTYQPQHF; cdr3_nt: TGTGCCAGCAGTTTGGGCCGAACATACCAGCCCCAGCATTTT
d_call: NA; j_call: TRBJ2-7; v_call: TRBV28; clone_size: many; cdr3_aa: CASSSLILRASVYEQYF; cdr3_nt: TGTGCCAGCAGTTCCCTCATCCTCCGGGCTAGTGTATACGAGCAGTACTTC
d_call: TRBD1; j_call: TRBJ2-2; v_call: TRBV7-3; clone_size: many; cdr3_aa: CASSLTVQGLNTGELFF; cdr3_nt: TGTGCCAGCAGCTTGACTGTACAGGGGTTGAACACCGGGGAGCTGTTTTTT
d_call: NA; j_call: TRBJ1-1; v_call: TRBV7-3; clone_size: few; cdr3_aa: CASSLEDRMNTEAFF; cdr3_nt: TGTGCCAGCAGCCTCGAGGACAGAATGAACACTGAAGCTTTCTTT
d_call: NA; j_call: TRBJ2-4; v_call: TRBV29-1; clone_size: many; cdr3_aa: CSVVGDYDSLLSKNIQYF; cdr3_nt: TGCAGCGTTGTCGGGGATTACGACAGTCTACTGTCCAAAAACATTCAGTACTTC
d_call: NA; j_call: TRBJ1-1; v_call: TRBV7-3; clone_size: NA; cdr3_aa: CASSLTAENTEAFF; cdr3_nt: TGTGCCAGCAGCTTAACGGCGGAGAACACTGAAGCTTTCTTT
d_call: NA; j_call: TRBJ1-5; v_call: TRBV2; clone_size: many; cdr3_aa: CASRIAQGSEPQHF; cdr3_nt: TGTGCCAGCAGGATTGCCCAGGGGTCGGAGCCCCAGCATTTT
d_call: NA; j_call: TRBJ2-7; v_call: TRBV6-5; clone_size: few; cdr3_aa: CASSYIGLRGVSYEQYF; cdr3_nt: TGTGCCAGCAGTTACATCGGACTCAGGGGAGTCTCCTACGAGCAGTACTTC
d_call: NA; j_call: TRBJ2-1; v_call: TRBV20-1; clone_size: many; cdr3_aa: CSAPEGNEQFF; cdr3_nt: TGCAGTGCGCCTGAGGGCAATGAGCAGTTCTTC
d_call: NA; j_call: TRBJ2-5; v_call: TRBV25-1; clone_size: many; cdr3_aa: CASSEPRFGTQYF; cdr3_nt: TGTGCCAGCAGTGAACCCAGGTTCGGTACCCAGTACTTC
d_call: NA; j_call: TRBJ1-5; v_call: TRBV2; clone_size: many; cdr3_aa: CASSESLSRGTWQPQHF; cdr3_nt: TGTGCCAGCAGTGAGTCGCTGTCTCGGGGTACGTGGCAGCCCCAGCATTTT
d_call: NA; j_call: TRBJ2-2; v_call: TRBV29-1; clone_size: many; cdr3_aa: CSVASGAGTGELFF; cdr3_nt: TGCAGCGTGGCTTCCGGGGCCGGAACCGGGGAGCTGTTTTTT
d_call: NA; j_call: TRBJ1-2; v_call: TRBV24-1; clone_size: few; cdr3_aa: CATSAPSGGYTF; cdr3_nt: TGTGCCACCAGTGCCCCTTCAGGCGGCTACACCTTC
d_call: TRBD1; j_call: TRBJ1-5; v_call: TRBV28; clone_size: NA; cdr3_aa: CASSEQGVSNQPQHF; cdr3_nt: TGTGCCAGCAGTGAGCAGGGGGTGAGCAATCAGCCCCAGCATTTT
d_call: TRBD1; j_call: TRBJ2-1; v_call: TRBV10-3; clone_size: many; cdr3_aa: CAISRKGQGDEQFF; cdr3_nt: TGTGCCATCAGTAGAAAGGGACAGGGAGATGAGCAGTTTTTC
d_call: TRBD2; j_call: TRBJ2-5; v_call: TRBV20-1; clone_size: many; cdr3_aa: CSATLPSGGQETQYF; cdr3_nt: TGCAGTGCCACCCTCCCTAGCGGGGGGCAAGAGACCCAGTACTTC
d_call: NA; j_call: TRBJ2-7; v_call: TRBV29-1; clone_size: many; cdr3_aa: CSVGEAIYEQYF; cdr3_nt: TGCAGCGTTGGCGAGGCGATCTACGAGCAGTACTTC
d_call: NA; j_call: TRBJ1-5; v_call: TRBV5-1; clone_size: few; cdr3_aa: CASSLASGTSQPQHF; cdr3_nt: TGCGCCAGCAGCTTGGCCTCAGGGACTTCGCAGCCCCAGCATTTT
d_call: NA; j_call: TRBJ2-1; v_call: TRBV13; clone_size: NA; cdr3_aa: CVSSPEGGGLYNEQFF; cdr3_nt: TGTGTCAGCAGCCCGGAGGGGGGCGGCCTCTACAATGAGCAGTTCTTC
d_call: NA; j_call: TRBJ2-5; v_call: TRBV12-3/TRBV12-4; clone_size: many; cdr3_aa: CASGTREETQYF; cdr3_nt: TGTGCCAGCGGCACCCGAGAGGAGACCCAGTACTTC
d_call: TRBD1; j_call: TRBJ1-2; v_call: TRBV27; clone_size: few; cdr3_aa: CASNSRDREVF; cdr3_nt: TGTGCCAGCAATTCCCGGGACAGGGAGGTTTTC
d_call: NA; j_call: TRBJ2-1; v_call: TRBV11-1; clone_size: many; cdr3_aa: CASSLGSAEQFF; cdr3_nt: TGTGCCAGCAGCTTAGGCTCGGCTGAGCAGTTCTTC
d_call: NA; j_call: TRBJ2-5; v_call: TRBV6-5; clone_size: many; cdr3_aa: CASGQTQETQYF; cdr3_nt: TGTGCCAGCGGGCAGACCCAAGAGACCCAGTACTTC
d_call: NA; j_call: TRBJ2-5; v_call: TRBV20-1; clone_size: many; cdr3_aa: CSARVGGTQYF; cdr3_nt: TGCAGTGCTAGAGTCGGTGGGACCCAGTACTTC
d_call: NA; j_call: TRBJ1-5; v_call: TRBV27; clone_size: NA; cdr3_aa: CASRRGSGNQPQHF; cdr3_nt: TGTGCCAGCAGGAGGGGGAGCGGCAATCAGCCCCAGCATTTT
d_call: TRBD2; j_call: TRBJ2-1; v_call: TRBV19; clone_size: NA; cdr3_aa: CATKVTGGSPPLANEQFF; cdr3_nt: TGTGCTACTAAGGTGACGGGAGGCTCCCCCCCGCTCGCCAATGAGCAGTTCTTC
d_call: NA; j_call: TRBJ1-2; v_call: TRBV27; clone_size: many; cdr3_aa: CASRVSGSITVYTF; cdr3_nt: TGTGCCAGCAGAGTTTCCGGCAGCATAACGGTCTACACCTTC
d_call: NA; j_call: TRBJ2-5; v_call: TRBV29-1; clone_size: many; cdr3_aa: CSVVRGWQETQYF; cdr3_nt: TGCAGCGTTGTCCGGGGGTGGCAAGAGACCCAGTACTTC
d_call: TRBD1; j_call: TRBJ1-5; v_call: TRBV20-1; clone_size: many; cdr3_aa: CSARPITGDNQPQHF; cdr3_nt: TGCAGTGCTAGACCCATAACAGGGGACAATCAGCCCCAGCATTTT
d_call: TRBD1; j_call: TRBJ1-5; v_call: TRBV5-8; clone_size: many; cdr3_aa: CASSLGDREQPQHF; cdr3_nt: TGTGCCAGCAGCTTGGGGGACAGGGAACAGCCCCAGCATTTT
d_call: NA; j_call: TRBJ2-1; v_call: TRBV29-1; clone_size: many; cdr3_aa: CSVEAGLHSYNEQFF; cdr3_nt: TGCAGCGTTGAGGCTGGGCTACACTCCTACAATGAGCAGTTCTTC
d_call: TRBD1; j_call: TRBJ2-7; v_call: TRBV28; clone_size: many; cdr3_aa: CASCRDRFSEQYF; cdr3_nt: TGTGCCAGCTGTCGGGACAGGTTTAGCGAGCAGTACTTC
d_call: NA; j_call: TRBJ2-7; v_call: TRBV5-1; clone_size: many; cdr3_aa: CASSPGTGEQYF; cdr3_nt: TGCGCCAGCAGCCCAGGGACTGGCGAGCAGTACTTC
d_call: TRBD2; j_call: TRBJ2-3; v_call: TRBV15; clone_size: many; cdr3_aa: CATSRGGLDTDTQYF; cdr3_nt: TGTGCCACCAGCAGAGGGGGACTAGACACAGATACGCAGTATTTT
d_call: NA; j_call: TRBJ1-1; v_call: TRBV18; clone_size: NA; cdr3_aa: CASSPPGYVDTEAFF; cdr3_nt: TGTGCCAGCTCACCTCCAGGGTATGTGGACACTGAAGCTTTCTTT
d_call: NA; j_call: TRBJ2-5; v_call: TRBV28; clone_size: many; cdr3_aa: CASRWVGNQETQYF; cdr3_nt: TGTGCCAGCAGATGGGTGGGGAACCAAGAGACCCAGTACTTC
d_call: TRBD2; j_call: TRBJ2-1; v_call: TRBV29-1; clone_size: few; cdr3_aa: CSVEGLAGGPHSGEQFF; cdr3_nt: TGCAGCGTTGAAGGGCTAGCGGGAGGGCCTCACTCGGGTGAGCAGTTCTTC
d_call: NA; j_call: TRBJ2-3; v_call: TRBV4-1; clone_size: many; cdr3_aa: CASSQSLSADTQYF; cdr3_nt: TGCGCCAGCAGCCAGTCCTTGTCGGCAGATACGCAGTATTTT